This T cell receptor beta chain came from a study of identical twins. The length of the CDR3 is 14 residues. V was pared by 2 bases and J by 2 bases, with 7 bases between. Germline V gene lookup returns CDR1 MNHNY and CDR2 SVGAGI (reference sequence). TCRdb reanalysed the 5' RACE reads using MiXCR and keeps one entry per CDR3 protein. The repertoire holds some 1,600,000 distinct CDR3 sequences, with less than 35% as singletons. Of note for this clonotype: The antigen remains unidentified.

Healthy Caucasians, and only they, were the donors. Broader study findings: Cross-sectional statistics, not tracking of the same donors, supported the conclusions.

The sequencing sample was made of cord blood. This chain connects TRBV6-6 to TRBJ1-5, with a weak D call TRBD1 (5 bases). The sequence came from a newborn girl in good health. The CDR3 reads CASSYGDGNQPQHF. The CDR3 DNA reads TGTGCCAGCAGTTACGGGGACGGCAATCAGCCCCAGCATTTT.